This TCR beta chain was sequenced for a study of CD8 T cells in Susac syndrome. Blood CD8+ and CD4+ T cells underwent high-throughput TCR beta sequencing. With random hexamers, reverse transcription was performed on about 0.45 to 1 ug of RNA. TCRdb ran MiXCR on the immunoSEQ multiplex PCR reads and lists one entry per CDR3 protein. The profile shows 150,000 or so distinct CDR3 sequences, around 95% of them singletons. This CDR3 is 13 amino acids long. Germline loops: CDR1 DFQATT, CDR2 SNEGSKA (reference sequence). This clonotype was sampled from a human donor with multiple sclerosis. Sequenced sample: CD8+ T cells from PBMCs. The rearrangement uses TRBV20-1 and TRBJ2-7; D perhaps matches TRBD2 (6 bases). CDR3 protein: CSVMTTGAYEQYF. CDR3 bases: TGCAGCGTCATGACGACGGGGGCCTACGAGCAGTACTTC.